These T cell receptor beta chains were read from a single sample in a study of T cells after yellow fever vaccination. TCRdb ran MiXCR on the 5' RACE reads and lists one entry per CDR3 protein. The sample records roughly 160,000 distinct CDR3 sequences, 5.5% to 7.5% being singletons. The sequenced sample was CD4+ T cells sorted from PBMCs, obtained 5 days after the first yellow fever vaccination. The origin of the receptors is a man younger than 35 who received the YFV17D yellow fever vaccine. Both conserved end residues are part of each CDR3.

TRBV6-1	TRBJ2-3	CASIKVPGELDTQYF
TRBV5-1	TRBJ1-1	CASSPPSGGTEAFF
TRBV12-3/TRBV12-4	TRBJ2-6	CASSLDPGTGANVLTF
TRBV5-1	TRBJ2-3	CASSLGLAGDADTQYF
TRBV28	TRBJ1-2	CASSFQGAGNYGYTF
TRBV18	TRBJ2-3	CASSPTSENTQYF
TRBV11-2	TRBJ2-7	CASSLDLGLAGIYEQYF
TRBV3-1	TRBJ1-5	CASSQTTGGFNQPQHF
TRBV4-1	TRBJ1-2	CASSQVSGLGGYTF
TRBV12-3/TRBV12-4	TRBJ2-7	CASSLPRGEQYF
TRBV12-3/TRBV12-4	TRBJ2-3	CATRLAGGARTQYF
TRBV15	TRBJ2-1	CATSLASANEQFF
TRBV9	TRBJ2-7	CASSVGTFSYEQYF
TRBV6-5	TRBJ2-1	CASSSGHYSYNEQFF
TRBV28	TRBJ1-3	CASRMSGNTIYF
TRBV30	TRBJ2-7	CAWRRDGAEQYF
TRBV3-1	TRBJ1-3	CASSQVQGGNTIYF
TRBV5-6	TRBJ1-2	CASSLGQGKWSGYTF
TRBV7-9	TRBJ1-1	CASDRGSTEAFF
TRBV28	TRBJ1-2	CASRDSGQGFYGYTF
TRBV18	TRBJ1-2	CASSPGGNYGYTF